This entry lists 23 T cell receptor gamma chains sequenced from one sample in a study of Vδ1+ human thymocytes. The template was reverse-transcribed extracted RNA. Multiplex PCR used pooled V-gene forward primers and a constant-region reverse primer to amplify CDR3s. TCRdb reanalysed the multiplex PCR reads with CATT. This sample carries some 22,000 gamma-chain clones, around 15% of them seen once, and the ten largest clones take 1.9%. These receptors lack a known antigen. Study-wide results and limits: In the thymus, TRG and TRD repertoires looked highly polyclonal with Gaussian CDR3 lengths.

The sequenced sample consisted of Vdelta1+ gamma-delta thymocytes from the thymus. The subset was: FACS-sorted CD3+ TCRalphabeta- TCRVdelta1+ TCRVdelta2- thymocytes. The receptors were sampled from a child younger than two who had congenital heart surgery.

This clone was counted only a few times. This chain connects TRGV8 to TRGJ1 or TRGJ2. The CDR3 runs to 11 residues. The V and J ends lost 3 bases and 11 bases, in that order; junction bases with no gene match: 7. Germline V gives CDR1 VENAVY, CDR2 YDSYNSRV. The CDR3 DNA follows: TGTGCCACCTGGGATCTGGGGGAGAAACTCTTT. Translation gives CATWDLGEKLF.

Turning to this clone: This sample includes further DNA sequences coding for the same CDR3. This chain links TRGV4 with TRGJP2. The CDR3 sequence is 15 residues long. Germline loops: CDR1 EGSTGY, CDR2 YDSYTSSV. V lost 6 bases and J lost 3; bases outside the gene matches: 10. In nucleotides, the CDR3 is TGTGCCACCTGGAATGAAAGGGGTAGTGATTGGATCAAGACGTTT. This codes for CATWNERGSDWIKTF.

Details on this clone: At one end the junction does not follow the germline gene, possibly because of a read error. The chain is built from TRGV4 and TRGJP2. Germline lookup yields CDR1 EGSTGY and CDR2 YDSYTSSV. This CDR3 comprises 13 residues. This CDR3 reads CATWDGSDWTKTF. The CDR3 DNA follows: TGTGCCACCTGGGATGGGAGCGATTGGACCAAGACGTTT.

This chain links TRGV3 with TRGJ1 or TRGJ2. Trimming removed 0 bases from V and 6 bases from J; junction bases left unmatched: 14. CDR1 and CDR2 (germline): VTNTFY, YDVSTARD (reference sequence). The CDR3 is made up of 16 amino acids. In DNA form, the CDR3 reads TGTGCCACCTGGGACAGGCGGGACGGTCATGGTTATAAGAAACTCTTT. This codes for CATWDRRDGHGYKKLF.

This chain connects TRGV9 to TRGJ1 or TRGJ2. The V gene end was trimmed by 1 base and the J gene end by 3 bases; junction bases not matched to a gene: 9. Germline V CDR1 and CDR2: GITISATS, ISYDGTV (reference sequence). This CDR3 has 15 amino acids. CDR3 protein: CALWEVSGGYYKKLF. The DNA for the CDR3 is TGTGCCTTGTGGGAGGTTTCGGGAGGTTATTATAAGAAACTCTTT.

The chain carries TRGV3 and TRGJ1 or TRGJ2. After removal of 6 bases from V and 3 bases from J, the junction contained 11 bases not matched to a gene. CDR3 length: 14 residues. From germline, CDR1 is VTNTFY and CDR2 YDVSTARD (reference sequence). In DNA, the CDR3 is TGTGCCACCTGGAAACGCGGCGTTTATTATAAGAAACTCTTT. Translated, it gives CATWKRGVYYKKLF.

The V gene is TRGV3, the J gene TRGJP2. The CDR3 loop spans 18 amino acids. Germline V lookup: CDR1 VTNTFY, CDR2 YDVSTARD (reference sequence). The V and J ends lost 1 base and 0 bases, in that order; junction bases with no gene match: 11. CDR3 sequence reads: CATWDSHQPHSSDWIKTF. Here the CDR3 DNA reads TGTGCCACCTGGGACAGCCACCAACCTCATAGTAGTGATTGGATCAAGACGTTT.

The chain links TRGV4 to TRGJ1 or TRGJ2. Germline CDR1 and CDR2: EGSTGY and YDSYTSSV. J was trimmed by 12 bases and V by 0 bases; bases with no gene match: 5. The length of the CDR3 is 11 residues. CDR3 loop: CATWDGRAKLF. The CDR3 DNA follows: TGTGCCACCTGGGATGGGCGAGCGAAACTCTTT.

The chain couples TRGV2 to TRGJ1 or TRGJ2. CDR1 and CDR2 (germline): EGSNGY, YDSYNSKV. This CDR3 is built from 14 residues. V gave up 1 base and J gave up 7 bases; unmatched junction bases: 10. The CDR3 protein is CATWDGPRGYKKLF. The DNA of the CDR3 is TGTGCCACCTGGGACGGCCCTAGGGGGTATAAGAAACTCTTT.

This clone appeared a few times. The chain employs TRGV4 and TRGJ1 or TRGJ2. This CDR3 contains 14 residues. V gave up 5 bases and J gave up 3 bases; unmatched junction bases: 10. Per the germline V gene, CDR1 is EGSTGY and CDR2 is YDSYTSSV. The chain's CDR3 is CATWAPGGYYKKLF. In DNA, the CDR3 is TGTGCCACCTGGGCGCCTGGGGGTTATTATAAGAAACTCTTT.

This clone has only a few counts. Different DNA sequences within this sample yield the same CDR3. The V and J genes are TRGV2 and TRGJ1 or TRGJ2. Losses at the gene ends were 0 bases for V and 6 bases for J; bases not matched to a gene: 5. The germline V gene has CDR1 EGSNGY and CDR2 YDSYNSKV. The CDR3 sequence is 13 residues long. CDR3 DNA: TGTGCCACCTGGGACGGGCCAGGTTATAAGAAACTCTTT. As protein: CATWDGPGYKKLF.

Only a few counts were recorded for this clone. This sample includes further DNA sequences coding for the same CDR3. The chain uses TRGV3 and TRGJ1 or TRGJ2. With V trimmed by 3 bases and J by 4 bases, 6 bases remained unmatched. The CDR3 is 13 residues long. The germline gives CDR1 VTNTFY, CDR2 YDVSTARD (reference sequence). CDR3 coding DNA: TGTGCCACCTGGGACCGACTATATTATAAGAAACTCTTT. Its translation: CATWDRLYYKKLF.

A few counts support this clone. This chain joins TRGV9 and TRGJ1 or TRGJ2. The J segment lost 0 bases and the V segment lost 1 base, leaving 6 bases of the junction unmatched. This CDR3 has 15 residues. The germline V gene encodes CDR1 GITISATS and CDR2 ISYDGTV (reference sequence). CDR3 DNA sequence: TGTGCCTTGTGGGAGGTTTATGAGAATTATTATAAGAAACTCTTT. Its protein is CALWEVYENYYKKLF.

Worth noting for this clone: At one boundary the junction diverges from the germline segment, which might be a read error. The chain uses TRGV4 and TRGJ1 or TRGJ2. Germline V gene data show CDR1 as EGSTGY and CDR2 as YDSYTSSV. The CDR3 has 14 residues. The CDR3 nucleotides read TGTGCCACCTGGAATGGCCTTCATTATTATAAGAAACTCTTT. Amino acid sequence: CATWNGLHYYKKLF.

V usage is TRGV9 and J usage is TRGJP1. V dropped 10 bases and J dropped 3; count of bases not matched to a gene: 5. Germline assignment: CDR1 GITISATS and CDR2 ISYDGTV (reference sequence). CDR3 length: 12 amino acids. CDR3 nucleotides: TGTGCCTTCTTATCCACTGGTTGGTTCAAGATATTT. Translated: CAFLSTGWFKIF.

In its sample, this clone ranks as medium-sized (0.01 to 0.1%). Distinct nucleotide sequences in the sample also encode this CDR3. The chain recombines TRGV5 with TRGJ1 or TRGJ2. CDR1 is VINAFY, CDR2 YDVSNSKD, per germline. This CDR3 region has 13 residues. With V trimmed by 0 bases and J by 3 bases, 2 bases remained unmatched. CDR3 sequence (DNA): TGTGCCACCTGGGACAGGCCTTATTATAAGAAACTCTTT. As protein: CATWDRPYYKKLF.

This clone was observed a few times. This chain uses TRGV8 with TRGJ1 or TRGJ2. The length of the CDR3 is 13 residues. Germline V gene data show CDR1 as VENAVY and CDR2 as YDSYNSRV. Trimming removed 3 bases from V and 4 bases from J; junction bases left unmatched: 6. This CDR3 is CATWDCQYYKKLF. The CDR3 DNA reads TGTGCCACCTGGGATTGTCAGTATTATAAGAAACTCTTT.

This clone was detected a few times. The genes are TRGV9 and TRGJP1. Germline loops: CDR1 GITISATS, CDR2 ISYDGTV (reference sequence). After removal of 3 bases from V and 0 bases from J, the junction contained 13 bases not matched to a gene. CDR3 length: 18 residues. This CDR3 reads CALWEPYNHYTTGWFKIF. For the CDR3, the DNA is TGTGCCTTGTGGGAGCCTTACAATCACTATACCACTGGTTGGTTCAAGATATTT.

This clone was observed a handful of times. The chain carries TRGV2 and TRGJP2. Germline V gene lookup returns CDR1 EGSNGY and CDR2 YDSYNSKV. The CDR3 is 15 residues long. V shed 1 base and J 1 base; nucleotides not matched to a gene: 3. CDR3 nucleotide sequence: TGTGCCACCTGGGACGGATTTAGTAGTGATTGGATCAAGACGTTT. This gives the protein CATWDGFSSDWIKTF.

This clone was observed a few times. V gene TRGV5 combines with J gene TRGJ1 or TRGJ2. The V and J ends lost 1 base and 2 bases, in that order; junction bases with no gene match: 11. Germline CDR1 and CDR2: VINAFY and YDVSNSKD. CDR3 length: 16 amino acids. The CDR3 DNA reads as TGTGCCACCTGGGACAGCCCAATTTACCATTATTATAAGAAACTCTTT. Translation gives CATWDSPIYHYYKKLF.

This clone was counted a single time. The gene calls are TRGV5 and TRGJ1 or TRGJ2. This CDR3 has 14 residues. Germline trimming cut 1 base from V and 3 bases from J; bases unmatched to any gene: 6. Per germline, CDR1 VINAFY and CDR2 YDVSNSKD. The CDR3 reads CATWDSLSYYKKLF. Here the CDR3 DNA reads TGTGCCACCTGGGACAGCCTATCTTATTATAAGAAACTCTTT.

A single count supports this clone. The chain has TRGV4 and TRGJP1. Per germline, CDR1 EGSTGY and CDR2 YDSYTSSV. CDR3 size: 19 residues. Unmatched junction bases numbered 19, after V lost 6 bases and J lost 0 bases. The CDR3 region has the DNA TGTGCCACCTGGAATCCCAAAATCGTCAAAAATACCACTGGTTGGTTCAAGATATTT. Protein sequence: CATWNPKIVKNTTGWFKIF.

As for this clone: The sample contains more than one DNA sequence encoding this CDR3. V is TRGV2 and J is TRGJP2. Trimming at V came to 2 bases and at J to 0 bases, leaving 3 bases not matched to a gene. The V gene's germline CDR1 is EGSNGY and CDR2 YDSYNSKV. This CDR3 has 15 residues. The DNA of the CDR3 is TGTGCCACCTGGGACGCGGATAGTAGTGATTGGATCAAGACGTTT. Translation: CATWDADSSDWIKTF.